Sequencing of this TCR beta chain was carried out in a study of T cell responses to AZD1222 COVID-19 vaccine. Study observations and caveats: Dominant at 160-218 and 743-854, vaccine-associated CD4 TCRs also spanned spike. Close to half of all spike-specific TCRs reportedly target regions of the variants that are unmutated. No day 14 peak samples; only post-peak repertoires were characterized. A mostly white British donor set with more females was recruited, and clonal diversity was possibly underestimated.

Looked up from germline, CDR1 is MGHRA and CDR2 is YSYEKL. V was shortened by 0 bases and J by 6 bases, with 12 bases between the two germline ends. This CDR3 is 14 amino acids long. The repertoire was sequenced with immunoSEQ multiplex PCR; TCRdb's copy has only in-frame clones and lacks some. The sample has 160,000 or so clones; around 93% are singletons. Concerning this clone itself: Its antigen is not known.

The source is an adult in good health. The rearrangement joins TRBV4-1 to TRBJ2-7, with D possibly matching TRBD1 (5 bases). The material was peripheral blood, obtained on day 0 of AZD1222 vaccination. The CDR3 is CASSQDLGRGEQYF. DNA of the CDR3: TGCGCCAGCAGCCAAGATTTGGGTAGGGGCGAGCAGTACTTC.